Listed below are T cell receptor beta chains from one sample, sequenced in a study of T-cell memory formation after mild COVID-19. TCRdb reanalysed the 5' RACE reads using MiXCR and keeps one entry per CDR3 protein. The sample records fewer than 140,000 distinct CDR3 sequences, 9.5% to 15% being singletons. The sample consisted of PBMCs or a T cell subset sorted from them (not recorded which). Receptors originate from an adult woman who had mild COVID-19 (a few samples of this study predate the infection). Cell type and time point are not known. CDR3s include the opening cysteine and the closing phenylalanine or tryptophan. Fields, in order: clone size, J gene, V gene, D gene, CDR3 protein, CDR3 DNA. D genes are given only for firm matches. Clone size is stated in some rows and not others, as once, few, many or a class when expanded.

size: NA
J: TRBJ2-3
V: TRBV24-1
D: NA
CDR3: CATSDPTGTRTVTQYF
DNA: TGTGCCACCAGTGATCCCACAGGGACTCGCACAGTTACGCAGTATTTT

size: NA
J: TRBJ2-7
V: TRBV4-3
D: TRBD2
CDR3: CASSQEAGRAYEQYF
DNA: TGCGCCAGCAGCCAAGAGGCCGGGAGGGCCTACGAGCAGTACTTC

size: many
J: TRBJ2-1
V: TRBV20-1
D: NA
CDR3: CSASRASPSSYNEQFF
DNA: TGCAGTGCTAGTAGGGCTAGCCCCAGCTCCTACAATGAGCAGTTCTTC

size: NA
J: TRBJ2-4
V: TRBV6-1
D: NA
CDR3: CASKVPQNIQYF
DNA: TGTGCCAGCAAGGTACCGCAAAACATTCAGTACTTC

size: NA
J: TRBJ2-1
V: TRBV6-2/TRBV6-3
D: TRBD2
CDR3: CASSYSIATSHNEQFF
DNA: TGTGCCAGCAGTTACTCGATCGCGACTAGCCACAATGAGCAGTTCTTC

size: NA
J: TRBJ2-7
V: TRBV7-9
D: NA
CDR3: CASSLGYSYEQYF
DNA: TGTGCCAGCAGCTTAGGTTACTCCTACGAGCAGTACTTC

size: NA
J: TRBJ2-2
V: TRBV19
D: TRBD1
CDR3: CASTKGQAPGVTGELFF
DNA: TGTGCCAGTACTAAGGGACAGGCCCCAGGGGTCACCGGGGAGCTGTTTTTT

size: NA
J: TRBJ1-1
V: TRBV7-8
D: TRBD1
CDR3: CASSFRRQGRWTEAFF
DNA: TGTGCCAGCAGCTTTAGGCGACAGGGTAGGTGGACTGAAGCTTTCTTT

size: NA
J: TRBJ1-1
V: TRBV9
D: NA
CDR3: CASSDLTGNPLTEAFF
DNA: TGTGCCAGCAGCGACCTGACAGGCAATCCGCTGACTGAAGCTTTCTTT

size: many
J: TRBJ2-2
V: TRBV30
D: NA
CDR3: CVGPLTGELFF
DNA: TGTGTAGGACCGCTCACCGGGGAGCTGTTTTTT

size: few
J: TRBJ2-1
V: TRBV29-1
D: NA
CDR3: CSVGIGTEQFF
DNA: TGCAGCGTTGGAATCGGGACGGAGCAGTTCTTC

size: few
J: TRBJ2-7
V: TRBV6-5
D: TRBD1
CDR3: CASSYLTGVAYEQYF
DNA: TGTGCCAGCAGTTATCTTACAGGGGTAGCCTACGAGCAGTACTTC

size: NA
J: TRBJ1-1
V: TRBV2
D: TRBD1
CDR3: CASSERTGNTEAFF
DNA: TGTGCCAGCAGTGAGCGGACAGGGAACACTGAAGCTTTCTTT

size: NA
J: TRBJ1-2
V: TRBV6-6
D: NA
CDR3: CASREGPYGYTF
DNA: TGTGCCAGCAGGGAGGGGCCGTATGGCTACACCTTC

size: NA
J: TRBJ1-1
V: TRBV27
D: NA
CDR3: CASSLGTSGDTEAFF
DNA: TGTGCCAGCAGTTTAGGGACCTCAGGGGACACTGAAGCTTTCTTT

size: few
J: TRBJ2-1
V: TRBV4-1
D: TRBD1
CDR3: CASRLQGLAYNEQFF
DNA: TGCGCCAGCAGATTACAGGGGTTAGCCTACAATGAGCAGTTCTTC